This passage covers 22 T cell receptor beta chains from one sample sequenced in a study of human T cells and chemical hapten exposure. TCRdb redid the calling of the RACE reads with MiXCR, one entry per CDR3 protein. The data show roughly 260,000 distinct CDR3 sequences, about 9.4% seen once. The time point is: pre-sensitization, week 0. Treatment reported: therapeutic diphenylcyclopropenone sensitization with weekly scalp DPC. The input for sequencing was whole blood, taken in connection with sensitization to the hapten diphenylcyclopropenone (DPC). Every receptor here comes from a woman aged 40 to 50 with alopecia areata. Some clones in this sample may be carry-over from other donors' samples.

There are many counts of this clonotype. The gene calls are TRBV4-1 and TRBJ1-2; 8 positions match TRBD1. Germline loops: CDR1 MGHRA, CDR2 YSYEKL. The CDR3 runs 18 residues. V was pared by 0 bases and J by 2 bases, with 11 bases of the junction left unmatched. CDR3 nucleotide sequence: TGCGCCAGCAGCCAAGATCTTCTCGGGGGACAGGTGAACTATGGCTACACCTTC. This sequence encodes CASSQDLLGGQVNYGYTF.

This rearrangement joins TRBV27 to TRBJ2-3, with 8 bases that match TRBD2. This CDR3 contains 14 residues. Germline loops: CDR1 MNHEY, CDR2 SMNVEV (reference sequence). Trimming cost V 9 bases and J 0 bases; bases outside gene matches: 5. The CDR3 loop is CASGPSGSTDTQYF. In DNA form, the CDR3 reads TGTGCCAGTGGCCCTAGCGGGAGCACAGATACGCAGTATTTT.

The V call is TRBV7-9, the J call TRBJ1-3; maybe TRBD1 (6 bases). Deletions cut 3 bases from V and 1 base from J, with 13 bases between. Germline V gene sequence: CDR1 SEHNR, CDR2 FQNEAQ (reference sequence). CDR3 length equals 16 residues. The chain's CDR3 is CASSLMTGASGNTIYF. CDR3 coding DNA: TGTGCCAGCAGCTTGATGACAGGCGCTTCTGGAAACACCATATATTTT.

The CDR3 sequence: CSASSSRGWMNTEAFF. DNA for the CDR3: TGCAGTGCTAGTAGCTCAAGAGGGTGGATGAACACTGAAGCTTTCTTT. The V gene is TRBV20-1, the J gene TRBJ1-1, with D uncertain. The CDR3 length is 16 residues. Germline V CDR1 and CDR2: DFQATT, SNEGSKA (reference sequence). The V end lost 3 bases, the J end lost 0 bases, and 17 bases lay between the germline ends.

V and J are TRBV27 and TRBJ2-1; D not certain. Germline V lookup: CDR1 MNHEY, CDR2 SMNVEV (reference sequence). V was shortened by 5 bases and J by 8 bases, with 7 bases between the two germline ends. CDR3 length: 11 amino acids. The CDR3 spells CASSQYDEQFF. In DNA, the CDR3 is TGTGCCAGCAGTCAATACGATGAGCAGTTCTTC.

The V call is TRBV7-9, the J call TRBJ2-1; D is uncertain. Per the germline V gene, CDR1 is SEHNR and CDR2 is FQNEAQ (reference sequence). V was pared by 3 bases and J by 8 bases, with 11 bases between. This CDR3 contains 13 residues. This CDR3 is CASSFRLWDEQFF. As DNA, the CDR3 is TGTGCCAGCAGCTTTCGGCTTTGGGATGAGCAGTTCTTC.

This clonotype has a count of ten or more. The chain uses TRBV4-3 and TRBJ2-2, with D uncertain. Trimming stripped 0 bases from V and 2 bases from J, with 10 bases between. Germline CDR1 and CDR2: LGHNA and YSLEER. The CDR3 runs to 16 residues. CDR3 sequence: CASSQDPRPNTGELFF. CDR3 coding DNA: TGCGCCAGCAGCCAAGACCCCAGGCCCAACACCGGGGAGCTGTTTTTT.

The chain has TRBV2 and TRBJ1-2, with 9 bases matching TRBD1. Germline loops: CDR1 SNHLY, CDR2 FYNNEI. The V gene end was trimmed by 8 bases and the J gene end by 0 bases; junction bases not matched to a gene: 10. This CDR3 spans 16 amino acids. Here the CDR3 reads CASGTGQDKANYGYTF. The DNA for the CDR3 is TGTGCCAGCGGGACAGGGCAGGACAAAGCTAACTATGGCTACACCTTC.

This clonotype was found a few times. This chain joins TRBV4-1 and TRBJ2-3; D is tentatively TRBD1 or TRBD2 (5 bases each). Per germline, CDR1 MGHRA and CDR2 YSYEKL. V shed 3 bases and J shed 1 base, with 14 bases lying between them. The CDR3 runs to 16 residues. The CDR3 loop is CASSQGDPIGTDTQYF. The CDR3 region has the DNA TGCGCCAGCAGCCAGGGGGACCCGATAGGCACAGATACGCAGTATTTT.

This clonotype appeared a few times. The CDR3 loop reads CASSVHPGNSPLHF. The CDR3 DNA is TGTGCCAGCAGCGTACACCCCGGTAATTCACCCCTCCACTTT. The rearrangement joins TRBV9 to TRBJ1-6; D is unclear. The CDR3 totals 14 residues. Deletions cut 1 base from V and 6 bases from J, with 8 bases between. Germline CDR1 and CDR2: SGDLS and YYNGEE.

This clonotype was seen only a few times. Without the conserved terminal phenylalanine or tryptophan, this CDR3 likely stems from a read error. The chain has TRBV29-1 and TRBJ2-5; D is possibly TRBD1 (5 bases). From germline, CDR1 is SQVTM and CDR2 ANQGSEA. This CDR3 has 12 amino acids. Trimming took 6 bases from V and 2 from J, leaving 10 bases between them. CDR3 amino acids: CSVAGSQETQYL. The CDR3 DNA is TGCAGCGTGGCAGGGTCGCAAGAGACCCAGTACTTG.

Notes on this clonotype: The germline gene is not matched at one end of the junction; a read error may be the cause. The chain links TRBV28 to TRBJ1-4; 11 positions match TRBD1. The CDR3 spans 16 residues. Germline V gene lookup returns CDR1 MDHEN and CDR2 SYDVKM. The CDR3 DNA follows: TGTGCCAGCAGTCCAACCGGGACAGGGGGTAATGGAAAACTGTTTTTT. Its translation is CASSPTGTGGNGKLFF.

The CDR3 spells CASSRTGTGYNEQFF. CDR3 sequence (DNA): TGTGCCAGCAGCCGGACCGGGACAGGGTACAATGAGCAGTTCTTC. V and J are TRBV3-1 and TRBJ2-1, with 9 bases fitting TRBD1. With 4 bases clipped from V and 4 bases from J, the junction kept 5 bases outside the gene matches. CDR1 LGHDT and CDR2 YNNKEL come from the germline V gene (reference sequence). The CDR3 totals 15 residues.

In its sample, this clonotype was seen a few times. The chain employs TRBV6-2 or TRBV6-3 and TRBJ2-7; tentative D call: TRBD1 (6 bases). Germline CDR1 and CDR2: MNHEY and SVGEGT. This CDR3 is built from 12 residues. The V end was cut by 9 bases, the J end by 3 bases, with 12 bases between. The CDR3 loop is CASTDSIYEQYF. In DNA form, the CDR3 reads TGTGCCAGTACGGACAGCATCTACGAGCAGTACTTC.

The chain's CDR3 is CASSGLAKNIQYF. For the CDR3, the DNA is TGTGCCAGCAGCGGATTAGCCAAAAACATTCAGTACTTC. The chain recombines TRBV9 with TRBJ2-4; D gene unclear. V was pared by 3 bases and J by 0 bases, with 4 bases between. The CDR3 length is 13 residues. CDR1 SGDLS and CDR2 YYNGEE come from the germline V gene.

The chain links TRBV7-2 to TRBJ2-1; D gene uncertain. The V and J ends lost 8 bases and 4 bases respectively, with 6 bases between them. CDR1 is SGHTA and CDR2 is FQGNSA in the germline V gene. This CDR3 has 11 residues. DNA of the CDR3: TGTGCCAGCGGCCAGTACAATGAGCAGTTCTTC. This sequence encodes CASGQYNEQFF.

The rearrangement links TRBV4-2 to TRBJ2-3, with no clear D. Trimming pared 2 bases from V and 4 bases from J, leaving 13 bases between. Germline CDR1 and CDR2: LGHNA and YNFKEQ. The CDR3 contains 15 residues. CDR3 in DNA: TGTGCCAGCAGCCAAACCGACTCGCCCGCAGATACGCAGTATTTT. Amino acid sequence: CASSQTDSPADTQYF.

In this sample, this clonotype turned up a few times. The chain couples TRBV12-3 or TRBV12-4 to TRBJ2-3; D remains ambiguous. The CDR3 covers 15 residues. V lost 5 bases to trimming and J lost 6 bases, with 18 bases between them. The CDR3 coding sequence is TGTGCCAGCAGTGGGAACCTTTTGATGGGGGATACGCAGTATTTT. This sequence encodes CASSGNLLMGDTQYF.

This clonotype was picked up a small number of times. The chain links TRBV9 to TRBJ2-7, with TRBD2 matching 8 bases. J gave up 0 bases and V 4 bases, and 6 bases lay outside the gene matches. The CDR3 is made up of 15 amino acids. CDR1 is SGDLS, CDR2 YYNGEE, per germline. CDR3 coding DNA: TGTGCCAGCAGCTCCGGGGGGGGTAGCTCCTACGAGCAGTACTTC. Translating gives CASSSGGGSSYEQYF.

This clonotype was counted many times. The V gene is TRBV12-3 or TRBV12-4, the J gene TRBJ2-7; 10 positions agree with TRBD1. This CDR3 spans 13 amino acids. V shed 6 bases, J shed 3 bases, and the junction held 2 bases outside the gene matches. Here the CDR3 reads CASRGTGVYEQYF. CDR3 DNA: TGTGCCAGCAGGGGGACAGGGGTCTACGAGCAGTACTTC.

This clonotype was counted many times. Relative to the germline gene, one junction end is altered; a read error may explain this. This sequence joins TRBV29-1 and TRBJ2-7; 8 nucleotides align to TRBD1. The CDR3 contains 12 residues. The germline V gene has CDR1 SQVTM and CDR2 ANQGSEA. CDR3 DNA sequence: TGCAGCGTAGAAGACAGGGGCCACGAGCAGTACTTC. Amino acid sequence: CSVEDRGHEQYF.

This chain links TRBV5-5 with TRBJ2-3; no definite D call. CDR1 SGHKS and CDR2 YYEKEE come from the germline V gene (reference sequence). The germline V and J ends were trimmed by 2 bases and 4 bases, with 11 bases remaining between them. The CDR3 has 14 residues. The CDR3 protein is CASSFIDSADTQYF. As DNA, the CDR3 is TGTGCCAGCAGCTTTATCGACTCCGCAGATACGCAGTATTTT.